Below, 13 T cell receptor beta chains from the same sample are listed, as sequenced in a study of technical replicates of blood from a handful of donors. Assay: immunoSEQ multiplex PCR; the TCRdb copy retains only in-frame clones and omits some. The sample contains 70,000 to 85,000 clones, more than 90% of which appear only once. The specimen sequenced was T cells isolated from PBMCs. The receptors originated from a human donor in good health.

This rearrangement joins TRBV5-1 to TRBJ2-7, with a weak D call TRBD1 (5 bases). The CDR3 has 14 residues. The germline V gene has CDR1 SGHRS and CDR2 YFSETQ. DNA for the CDR3: TGCGAGCTCCCTCGAATTAGACAGCCCTACGAGCAGTACTTC. Residues: CELPRIRQPYEQYF. Combining the CDR3 with reference TRBV5-1 and TRBJ2-7 gives the whole variable domain KAGVTQTPRYLIKTRGQQVTLSCSPISGHRSVSWYQQTPGQGLQFLFEYFSETQRNKGNFPGRFSGRQFSNSRSEMNVSTLELGDSALYLCELPRIRQPYEQYFGPGTRLTVT.

J is TRBJ1-1 and V is TRBV30, with D hard to call. The CDR3 runs to 13 residues. Per germline, CDR1 GTSNPN and CDR2 SVGIG (reference sequence). Trimming removed 3 bases at V and 1 base at J, with 9 bases between. CDR3 sequence: CAWRYARNTEAFF. The CDR3 region has the DNA TGTGCCTGGAGGTATGCGAGGAACACTGAAGCTTTCTTT.

The rearrangement uses TRBV28 and TRBJ2-6, with D perhaps matching TRBD1 (6 bases). This CDR3 is built from 17 residues. Germline CDR1 is MDHEN and CDR2 is SYDVKM. V shed 10 bases and J shed 4 bases, with 23 bases lying between them. The CDR3 region is CATRGTGSTRGANVLTF. In nucleotides, the CDR3 is TGTGCCACCCGAGGAACAGGGAGTACCCGGGGGGCCAACGTCCTGACTTTC.

The chain employs TRBV7-8 and TRBJ2-5; D not resolved. Per germline, CDR1 SGHVS and CDR2 FQNEAQ. This CDR3 spans 13 amino acids. V gave up 1 base and J gave up 7 bases, with 10 bases separating them. The CDR3 nucleotides are TGTGCCAGCAGCTTAGATCGGTTTGGGACCCAGTACTTC. Its protein is CASSLDRFGTQYF.

J is TRBJ2-7 and V is TRBV7-9; D is unclear. Germline V gives CDR1 SEHNR, CDR2 FQNEAQ (reference sequence). The CDR3 sequence is 15 residues long. V lost 1 base, J lost 6 bases, and 16 bases lay in between. CDR3 in DNA: TGTGCCAGCAGCTTAGGAACCCGTGGTCTAAGCGAGCAGTACTTC. Translating it yields CASSLGTRGLSEQYF.

The V and J genes are TRBV7-9 and TRBJ1-2; 7 bases match TRBD1. The CDR3 is made up of 16 amino acids. Per the germline V gene, CDR1 is SEHNR and CDR2 is FQNEAQ (reference sequence). J was trimmed by 2 bases and V by 5 bases; bases with no gene match: 11. CDR3 sequence (DNA): TGTGCCAGCAGCCACGTCCCGGGACAGCAAAACTATGGCTACACCTTC. Translated: CASSHVPGQQNYGYTF. Based on the CDR3 plus reference TRBV7-9 and TRBJ1-2, the full variable domain is DTGVSQNPRHKITKRGQNVTFRCDPISEHNRLYWYRQTLGQGPEFLTYFQNEAQLEKSRLLSDRFSAERPKGSFSTLEIQRTEQGDSAMYLCASSHVPGQQNYGYTFGSGTRLTVV.

This chain connects TRBV6-4 to TRBJ2-1; D perhaps matches TRBD1 (5 bases). This CDR3 has 14 amino acids. Trimming shortened V by 2 bases and J by 7 bases, and 12 bases separated the two germline ends. CDR1 is MRHNA and CDR2 is SNTAGT in the germline V gene. CDR3 protein: CASSDRPGWNEQFF. The CDR3 DNA follows: TGTGCCAGCAGTGACAGGCCAGGGTGGAATGAGCAGTTCTTC.

Only one count was recorded for this clone. The chain links TRBV5-4 to TRBJ2-3; D gene uncertain. CDR1 is SGHNT, CDR2 YYREEE, per germline (reference sequence). The CDR3 contains 15 residues. The V end lost 0 bases, the J end lost 4 bases, and 12 bases lay between the germline ends. The CDR3: CASSLVDSPPDTQYF. The CDR3 DNA follows: TGTGCCAGCAGCTTGGTTGATAGCCCCCCAGATACGCAGTATTTT.

This clone came up a few times. V is TRBV4-3 and J is TRBJ1-4; D is uncertain. Germline V gene data show CDR1 as LGHNA and CDR2 as YSLEER. With 3 bases removed from V and 8 bases from J, the gap between germline ends came to 16 bases. The CDR3 covers 15 residues. The CDR3 DNA sequence: TGCGCCAGCAGCCAGGCGGTGGGGAGCGGGGAAAAACTGTTTTTT. This translates into CASSQAVGSGEKLFF.

The chain is built from TRBV30 and TRBJ1-1; unclear D gene. Germline loops: CDR1 GTSNPN, CDR2 SVGIG (reference sequence). V gave up 4 bases and J gave up 1 base, with 4 bases separating them. CDR3 length equals 11 residues. For the CDR3, the DNA is TGTGCCTGGAACTCGAACACTGAAGCTTTCTTT. Protein sequence: CAWNSNTEAFF.

This rearrangement joins TRBV5-1 to TRBJ2-7; 8 bases are shared with TRBD2. Trimming at V came to 4 bases and at J to 0 bases, leaving 3 bases not matched to a gene. The CDR3 has 14 amino acids. CDR1 is SGHRS, CDR2 YFSETQ, per germline. CDR3 amino acids: CASSRTSGSYEQYF. In nucleotides, the CDR3 is TGCGCCAGCAGCAGAACTAGCGGCTCCTACGAGCAGTACTTC.

This chain uses TRBV9 with TRBJ2-2, with 10 bases that match TRBD1. Germline lookup yields CDR1 SGDLS and CDR2 YYNGEE. The CDR3 spans 15 residues. V lost 2 bases to trimming and J lost 8 bases; unmatched junction nucleotides: 6. The CDR3 sequence is CASSVDRGRSGELFF. CDR3 bases: TGTGCCAGCAGCGTTGACAGGGGGCGCTCAGGGGAGCTGTTTTTT. Variable domain in full (rest from reference TRBV9 and TRBJ2-2): DSGVTQTPKHLITATGQRVTLRCSPRSGDLSVYWYQQSLDQGLQFLIQYYNGEERAKGNILERFSAQQFPDLHSELNLSSLELGDSALYFCASSVDRGRSGELFFGEGSRLTVL.

This chain joins TRBV7-8 and TRBJ1-3; a weak D match, TRBD1 (6 bases). Looked up from germline, CDR1 is SGHVS and CDR2 is FQNEAQ. Between the trimmed V and J ends, which lost 1 base and 3 bases, there was a span of 10 bases. CDR3 length: 15 residues. CDR3 sequence reads: CASSLGAGDGNTIYF. CDR3 nucleotides: TGTGCCAGCAGCTTAGGGGCAGGGGATGGAAACACCATATATTTT.